This T cell receptor beta chain originates from a study of cytomegalovirus exposure and HLA in healthy donors. Study findings and constraints: In a later analysis, parvovirus B19, influenza, CMV and Epstein-Barr virus appeared linked to several top co-occurrence clusters.

In regard to this clone: Its antigen remains unidentified.

The PCR had 60 Vbeta and 13 Jbeta primers. In the study's own analysis: Unique TCR beta chains numbered about 79 million in a later analysis, with roughly 9.9 million shared. Libraries were prepared by immunoSEQ multiplex PCR; TCRdb keeps only in-frame clonotypes and omits some of them. V, J and clone size were drawn from that table, and D and trimming were deduced from the DNA. The sample carries 95,000 to 150,000 clones, about 80% recorded once. The CDR3 has 12 residues. V shed 5 bases and J shed 7 bases, with 12 bases lying between them. Germline V gene lookup returns CDR1 MDHEN and CDR2 SYDVKM. The genes are TRBV28 and TRBJ2-7; D may be TRBD1 (5 bases). The sequenced material came from PBMCs. The sequence was collected from a woman aged 50 to 65 in good health and CMV-seronegative. The CDR3, as DNA: TGTGCCAGCAGTCAGGGTTTGAGAGAGCAGTACTTC. Residues: CASSQGLREQYF.